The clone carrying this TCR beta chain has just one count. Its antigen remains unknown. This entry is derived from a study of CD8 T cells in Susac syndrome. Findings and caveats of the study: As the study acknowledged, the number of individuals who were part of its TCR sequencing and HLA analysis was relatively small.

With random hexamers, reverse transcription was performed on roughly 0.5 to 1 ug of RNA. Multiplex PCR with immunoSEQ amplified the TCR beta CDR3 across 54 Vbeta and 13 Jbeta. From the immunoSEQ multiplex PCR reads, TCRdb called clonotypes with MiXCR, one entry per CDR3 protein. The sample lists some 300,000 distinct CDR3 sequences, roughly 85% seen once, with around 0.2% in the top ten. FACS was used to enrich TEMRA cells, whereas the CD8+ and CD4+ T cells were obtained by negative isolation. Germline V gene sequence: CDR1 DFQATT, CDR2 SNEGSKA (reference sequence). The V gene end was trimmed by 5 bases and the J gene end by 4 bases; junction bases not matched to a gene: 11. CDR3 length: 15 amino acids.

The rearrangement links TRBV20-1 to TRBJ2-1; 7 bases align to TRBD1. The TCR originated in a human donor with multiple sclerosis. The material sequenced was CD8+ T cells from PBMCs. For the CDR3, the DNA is TGCAGTGCTGGGGGTGCGACAGGGTATTACAATGAGCAGTTCTTC. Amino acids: CSAGGATGYYNEQFF.